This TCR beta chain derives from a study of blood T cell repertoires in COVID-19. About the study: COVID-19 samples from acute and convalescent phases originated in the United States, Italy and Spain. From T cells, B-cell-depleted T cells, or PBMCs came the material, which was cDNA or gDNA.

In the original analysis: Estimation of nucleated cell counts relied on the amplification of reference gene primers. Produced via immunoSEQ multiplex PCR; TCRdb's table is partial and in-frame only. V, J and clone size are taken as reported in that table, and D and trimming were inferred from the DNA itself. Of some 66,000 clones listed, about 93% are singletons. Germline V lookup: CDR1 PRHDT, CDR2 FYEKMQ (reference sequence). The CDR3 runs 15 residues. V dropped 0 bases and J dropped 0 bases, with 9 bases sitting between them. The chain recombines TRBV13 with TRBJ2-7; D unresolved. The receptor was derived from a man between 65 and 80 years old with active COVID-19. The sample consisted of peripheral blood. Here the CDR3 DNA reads TGTGCCAGCAGCTTAGGCCTCGAGAGCTCCTACGAGCAGTACTTC. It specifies CASSLGLESSYEQYF.